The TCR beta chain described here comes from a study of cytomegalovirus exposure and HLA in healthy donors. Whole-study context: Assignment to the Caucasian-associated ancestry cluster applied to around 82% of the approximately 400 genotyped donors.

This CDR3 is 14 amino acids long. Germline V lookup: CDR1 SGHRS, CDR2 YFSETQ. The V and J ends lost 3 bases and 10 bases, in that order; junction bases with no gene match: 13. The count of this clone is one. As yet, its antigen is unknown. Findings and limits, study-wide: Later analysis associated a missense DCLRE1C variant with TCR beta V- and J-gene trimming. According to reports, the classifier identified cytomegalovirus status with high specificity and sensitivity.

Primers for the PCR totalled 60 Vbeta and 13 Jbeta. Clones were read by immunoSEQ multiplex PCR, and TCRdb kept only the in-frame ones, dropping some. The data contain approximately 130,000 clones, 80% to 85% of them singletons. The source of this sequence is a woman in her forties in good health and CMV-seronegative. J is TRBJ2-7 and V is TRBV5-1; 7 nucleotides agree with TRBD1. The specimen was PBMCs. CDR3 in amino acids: CASSSGQAVSHQYF. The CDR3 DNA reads TGCGCCAGCAGCTCCGGACAGGCAGTCAGCCACCAGTACTTC.